The clone carrying this T cell receptor (beta chain) was counted once. Its target is unknown. The record originates from a study of response to subunit inactivated influenza vaccine. Study-wide points: Seasonal influenza vaccination, on each occasion, was suggested by the authors to recruit few new T cells.

Via MiXCR, TCRdb re-called the RT-PCR reads, giving one row per CDR3 protein. The sample has 800,000 to 1,000,000 distinct CDR3 sequences; around 20% are singletons. This CDR3 region has 15 residues. Per the germline V gene, CDR1 is SNHLY and CDR2 is FYNNEI. Trimming left V 5 bases short and J 8 bases short, with 16 bases between. The TCR was taken from a middle-aged man who received an inactivated influenza vaccine. This chain uses TRBV2 with TRBJ1-6, with TRBD1 as a possible D gene (6 bases). The specimen was PBMCs from blood, collected 4 to 6 days after vaccination. CDR3 bases: TGTGCCAGCAGTCCACGGGGGCCCTTGGATTCACCCCTCCACTTT. Translation gives CASSPRGPLDSPLHF.